One and the same sample provided the 29 T cell receptor beta chains below, sequenced in a study of blood T cell repertoires in COVID-19. Clones were sequenced by immunoSEQ multiplex PCR, and TCRdb holds only the in-frame ones, with some missing. The table includes just over 80,000 clones, about four fifths detected once. Sequenced material: peripheral blood. The source of these receptors is a man older than 75 with acute or convalescent COVID-19.

The chain recombines TRBV7-8 with TRBJ1-1; possible D gene TRBD1, 5 bases. Deletions cut 2 bases from V and 5 bases from J, with 9 bases between. Germline CDR1 is SGHVS and CDR2 is FQNEAQ. The CDR3 consists of 13 residues. DNA of the CDR3: TGTGCCAGCAGCTTATATCAGGGAACTGAAGCTTTCTTT. The encoded protein is CASSLYQGTEAFF.

The CDR3 sequence: CASSNTHNQPQHF. Written as DNA, the CDR3 is TGTGCCAGTAGTAACACGCACAATCAGCCCCAGCATTTT. The rearrangement joins TRBV19 to TRBJ1-5, with D hard to call. The CDR3 is 13 residues long. Trimming shortened V by 4 bases and J by 3 bases, and 7 bases separated the two germline ends. Germline V CDR1 and CDR2: LNHDA, SQIVND (reference sequence). Full variable domain (outside the CDR3, taken from reference TRBV19 and TRBJ1-5): DGGITQSPKYLFRKEGQNVTLSCEQNLNHDAMYWYRQDPGQGLRLIYYSQIVNDFQKGDIAEGYSVSREKKESFPLTVTSAQKNPTAFYLCASSNTHNQPQHFGDGTRLSIL.

The rearrangement joins TRBV18 to TRBJ2-5, with 12 bases lining up with TRBD2. The J segment lost 4 bases and the V segment lost 4 bases, leaving 4 bases of the junction unmatched. CDR1 and CDR2 from the germline V gene are KGHSH and LQKENI. The CDR3 spans 15 residues. Written as DNA, the CDR3 is TGTGCCAGCTCACAACTAGCGGGAGGTAGAGAGACCCAGTACTTC. Amino acids: CASSQLAGGRETQYF.

V usage is TRBV6-2 or TRBV6-3 and J usage is TRBJ1-1, with D maybe TRBD1 (6 bases). The CDR3 has 14 residues. The V end lost 2 bases, the J end lost 4 bases, and 11 bases lay between the germline ends. CDR1 is MNHEY, CDR2 SVGEGT, per germline. The CDR3 is CASSYSRGSTEAFF. DNA of the CDR3: TGTGCCAGCAGTTACAGCAGGGGAAGCACTGAAGCTTTCTTT.

This chain joins TRBV5-6 and TRBJ2-5; no definite D call. The CDR3 contains 14 residues. Germline V gives CDR1 SGHDT, CDR2 YYEEEE. Trimming took off 4 bases at V and 1 base at J, with 11 bases between the two ends. In DNA, the CDR3 is TGTGCCAGCAGCCACCGACACTTCCAAGAGACCCAGTACTTC. Protein product: CASSHRHFQETQYF.

CDR3: CASSLSKYGYTF. The CDR3 DNA is TGTGCCAGCAGCTTGTCCAAATATGGCTACACCTTC. The rearrangement links TRBV5-6 to TRBJ1-2; D remains unclear. Trimming stripped 1 base from V and 5 bases from J, with 6 bases between. CDR1 SGHDT and CDR2 YYEEEE come from the germline V gene. The CDR3 covers 12 residues.

This chain joins TRBV4-3 and TRBJ1-5, with D hard to call. Germline V lookup: CDR1 LGHNA, CDR2 YSLEER. This CDR3 contains 14 residues. The V end lost 9 bases, the J end lost 4 bases, and 16 bases lay between the germline ends. CDR3 DNA sequence: TGCGCCAGTTCCCAAGGGCGGGGTAATCAGCCCCAGCATTTT. This gives the protein CASSQGRGNQPQHF.

V is TRBV6-6 and J is TRBJ1-5; D ambiguous. Germline V gives CDR1 MNHNY, CDR2 SVGAGI (reference sequence). This CDR3 contains 14 residues. Between the trimmed V and J ends, which lost 0 bases and 6 bases, there was a span of 9 bases. CDR3 amino acids: CASSYSPFGQPQHF. CDR3 nucleotide sequence: TGTGCCAGCAGTTACTCTCCCTTCGGTCAGCCCCAGCATTTT.

V usage is TRBV7-2 and J usage is TRBJ1-5; possibly TRBD1 for D (6 bases). Germline CDR1 and CDR2: SGHTA and FQGNSA. The CDR3 consists of 17 residues. V shed 2 bases and J shed 3 bases, with 17 bases lying between them. In DNA form, the CDR3 reads TGTGCCAGCAGCTTAATGGGGACACCAACCAACAATCAGCCCCAGCATTTT. It encodes CASSLMGTPTNNQPQHF.

This chain uses TRBV7-9 with TRBJ2-7; TRBD1 matches 11 bases. From germline, CDR1 is SEHNR and CDR2 FQNEAQ (reference sequence). The CDR3 spans 15 residues. After removal of 5 bases from V and 4 bases from J, the junction contained 7 bases not matched to a gene. In DNA, the CDR3 is TGTGCCAGCAGCCCTAGGGGGACAGGGGGTTACGAGCAGTACTTC. Translated: CASSPRGTGGYEQYF.

Comments on this clone: At the DNA level, this CDR3 is encoded by other sequences in the same sample as well. This sequence joins TRBV19 and TRBJ2-1, with TRBD1 identical over 7 bases. Per germline, CDR1 LNHDA and CDR2 SQIVND (reference sequence). The CDR3 is made up of 13 amino acids. The ends lost 4 bases at V and 3 bases at J; junction bases unmatched: 0. CDR3 coding DNA: TGTGCCAGTAGTAACAGGGGCTACAATGAGCAGTTCTTC. This encodes CASSNRGYNEQFF. The complete variable domain, with remaining parts taken from reference TRBV19 and TRBJ2-1, reads DGGITQSPKYLFRKEGQNVTLSCEQNLNHDAMYWYRQDPGQGLRLIYYSQIVNDFQKGDIAEGYSVSREKKESFPLTVTSAQKNPTAFYLCASSNRGYNEQFFGPGTRLTVL.

V and J are TRBV7-9 and TRBJ2-1; 10 bases align to TRBD1. V lost 6 bases to trimming and J lost 8 bases; unmatched junction nucleotides: 10. The CDR3 runs 15 residues. CDR1 and CDR2 (germline): SEHNR, FQNEAQ (reference sequence). CDR3 nucleotides: TGTGCCAGCAGTCGAGGGACAGGGGTATTGGATGAGCAGTTCTTC. Translating it yields CASSRGTGVLDEQFF.

This clone has more than one count but fewer than ten. This chain uses TRBV5-1 with TRBJ2-1; 12 bases map to TRBD1. CDR3 size: 16 residues. Germline lookup yields CDR1 SGHRS and CDR2 YFSETQ. The V gene end was trimmed by 0 bases and the J gene end by 10 bases; junction bases not matched to a gene: 8. The CDR3 nucleotides are TGCGCCAGCAGCTTGGGGACCGGGACAGGGGGCAGGGAGCAGTTCTTC. This encodes CASSLGTGTGGREQFF.

As regards this clone: The sample contains more than one DNA sequence encoding this CDR3. In DNA, the CDR3 is TGTGCCAGTAGTATTGGGGGGAAAAAACTGTTTTTT. Amino acids: CASSIGGKKLFF. This chain uses TRBV19 with TRBJ1-4; perhaps TRBD1 as D (5 bases). V lost 3 bases and J 9 bases, leaving 8 bases between the germline ends. The length of the CDR3 is 12 residues. Germline V gives CDR1 LNHDA, CDR2 SQIVND (reference sequence).

The CDR3, as DNA: TGTGCCAGCGTAGCGGGGGCCAGGACAGATACGCAGTATTTT. Its translation is CASVAGARTDTQYF. This chain connects TRBV28 to TRBJ2-3; TRBD2 matches at 9 bases. The V gene's germline CDR1 is MDHEN and CDR2 SYDVKM. The length of the CDR3 is 14 residues. The trim removed 8 bases at V and 3 bases at J, leaving 6 bases unmatched.

The chain recombines TRBV5-1 with TRBJ1-4; the D is unclear. Germline V gene sequence: CDR1 SGHRS, CDR2 YFSETQ. Between the trimmed V and J ends, which lost 6 bases and 3 bases, there was a span of 9 bases. The CDR3 runs 13 residues. CDR3 sequence: CASNRGSNEKLFF. CDR3 nucleotide sequence: TGCGCCAGCAATCGAGGGTCTAATGAAAAACTGTTTTTT.

This clone has only one observation. V gene TRBV27 combines with J gene TRBJ2-1; TRBD2 agrees at 9 bases. CDR1 is MNHEY, CDR2 SMNVEV, per germline (reference sequence). CDR3 length: 15 amino acids. V gave up 7 bases and J gave up 8 bases; unmatched junction bases: 12. The CDR3 loop reads CASNFAGGPKDEQFF. CDR3 sequence (DNA): TGTGCCAGCAATTTTGCGGGAGGGCCTAAGGATGAGCAGTTCTTC.

This chain links TRBV9 with TRBJ2-3; D uncertain. The CDR3 loop spans 12 amino acids. The V gene lost 0 bases and the J gene lost 6 bases, with 5 bases spanning the gap. Germline values: CDR1 SGDLS, CDR2 YYNGEE. CDR3 sequence reads: CASSVVEDTQYF. CDR3 sequence (DNA): TGTGCCAGCAGCGTAGTAGAGGATACGCAGTATTTT.

The CDR3 loop reads CASSLFSGNEQFF. CDR3 sequence (DNA): TGTGCCAGCAGTTTATTCTCGGGGAATGAGCAGTTCTTC. This chain joins TRBV28 and TRBJ2-1, with D possibly being TRBD2 (5 bases). The CDR3 length is 13 residues. V was cut by 1 base and J by 7 bases, with 8 bases left in between. Germline CDR1 and CDR2: MDHEN and SYDVKM. The variable domain in full, completed from reference TRBV28 and TRBJ2-1, reads DVKVTQSSRYLVKRTGEKVFLECVQDMDHENMFWYRQDPGLGLRLIYFSYDVKMKEKGDIPEGYSVSREKKERFSLILESASTNQTSMYLCASSLFSGNEQFFGPGTRLTVL.

This chain links TRBV5-1 with TRBJ1-3; D is ambiguous. This CDR3 has 16 amino acids. The V gene lost 0 bases and the J gene lost 0 bases, with 10 bases spanning the gap. Per the germline V gene, CDR1 is SGHRS and CDR2 is YFSETQ. Written as DNA, the CDR3 is TGCGCCAGCAGCTTGGAGGCGAGGAGCTCTGGAAACACCATATATTTT. Translation: CASSLEARSSGNTIYF.

V usage is TRBV5-1 and J usage is TRBJ2-7, with 7 bases that match TRBD2. The CDR3 contains 15 residues. From germline, CDR1 is SGHRS and CDR2 YFSETQ. The V segment lost 0 bases and the J segment 2 bases; nucleotides outside the gene matches: 5. As DNA, the CDR3 is TGCGCCAGCAGCTTGGCCACTAGCGAGACCTACGAGCAGTACTTC. Its translation is CASSLATSETYEQYF.

The chain employs TRBV5-4 and TRBJ2-3; 9 bases are shared with TRBD2. Germline V gives CDR1 SGHNT, CDR2 YYREEE (reference sequence). Trimming removed 2 bases from V and 1 base from J; junction bases left unmatched: 5. The CDR3 runs to 16 residues. For the CDR3, the DNA is TGTGCCAGCAGCTTAGTAGCGGGAGATGGCACAGATACGCAGTATTTT. It yields the protein CASSLVAGDGTDTQYF.

V usage is TRBV10-3 and J usage is TRBJ1-5; no clear D gene. V was shortened by 2 bases and J by 3 bases, with 11 bases between the two germline ends. Germline-derived CDR1 and CDR2 are ENHRY and SYGVKD. This CDR3 is built from 15 residues. The CDR3 nucleotides read TGTGCCATCAGTGAGGCGGGTACAAACAATCAGCCCCAGCATTTT. Translating gives CAISEAGTNNQPQHF.

The chain links TRBV6-5 to TRBJ1-2, with unresolved D. The CDR3 is made up of 13 amino acids. The ends were cut back, 8 bases at V and 2 bases at J, with 12 bases in the middle. Germline CDR1 and CDR2: MNHEY and SVGAGI. The CDR3 region is CASRPGKNYGYTF. CDR3 DNA sequence: TGTGCCAGCCGACCGGGAAAAAACTATGGCTACACCTTC.

The chain combines TRBV7-3 with TRBJ1-1; TRBD1 is a possible D gene (6 bases). The germline V and J ends were trimmed by 4 bases and 6 bases, with 12 bases remaining between them. CDR3 length equals 13 residues. Germline V CDR1 and CDR2: SGHTA, FQGTGA. The DNA for the CDR3 is TGTGCCAGCAGCTCCGGGACATTTTCTGAAGCTTTCTTT. Translating it yields CASSSGTFSEAFF.

This sequence joins TRBV18 and TRBJ2-1, with TRBD2 matching 13 bases. The CDR3 is 16 amino acids. From germline, CDR1 is KGHSH and CDR2 LQKENI. Trimming removed 2 bases from V and 6 bases from J; junction bases left unmatched: 4. This CDR3 reads CASSPWGLAGSNEQFF. In DNA form, the CDR3 reads TGTGCCAGCTCACCATGGGGACTAGCGGGAAGCAATGAGCAGTTCTTC.

The chain uses TRBV9 and TRBJ2-1, with D possibly being TRBD2 (5 bases). Per the germline V gene, CDR1 is SGDLS and CDR2 is YYNGEE. CDR3 length equals 17 residues. V was clipped by 0 bases and J by 6 bases, with 19 bases between them. The CDR3 spells CASSVGERARSSNEQFF. The DNA of the CDR3 is TGTGCCAGCAGCGTAGGGGAGAGGGCTAGGAGTTCCAATGAGCAGTTCTTC.

The chain uses TRBV18 and TRBJ1-1; D may be TRBD1 (5 bases). Germline V lookup: CDR1 KGHSH, CDR2 LQKENI. Trimming left V 2 bases short and J 5 bases short, with 12 bases between. This CDR3 has 14 residues. The CDR3 nucleotides read TGTGCCAGCTCACCAGTACGGGGGGATACTGAAGCTTTCTTT. Translation gives CASSPVRGDTEAFF.

The chain is built from TRBV6-2 or TRBV6-3 and TRBJ2-7; maybe TRBD2 (5 bases). Trimming removed 4 bases from V and 1 base from J, with 14 bases in between. Germline lookup yields CDR1 MNHEY and CDR2 SVGEGT. The CDR3 extends over 15 amino acids. CDR3: CASSSRGSLSYEQYF. The CDR3 coding sequence is TGTGCCAGCAGTTCCAGAGGGAGTCTGTCCTACGAGCAGTACTTC.